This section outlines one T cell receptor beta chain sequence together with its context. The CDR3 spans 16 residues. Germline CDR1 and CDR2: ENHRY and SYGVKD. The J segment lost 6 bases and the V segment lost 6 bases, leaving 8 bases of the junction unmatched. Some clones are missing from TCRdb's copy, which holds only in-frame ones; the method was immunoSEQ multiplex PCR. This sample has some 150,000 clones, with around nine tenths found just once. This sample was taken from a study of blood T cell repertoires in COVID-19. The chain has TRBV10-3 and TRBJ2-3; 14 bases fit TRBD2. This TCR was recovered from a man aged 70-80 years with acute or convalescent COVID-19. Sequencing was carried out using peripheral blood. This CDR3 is CAIRPGTSGGPDTQYF. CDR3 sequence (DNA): TGTGCCATCAGGCCCGGGACTAGCGGGGGCCCGGATACGCAGTATTTT.